This TCR beta chain emerged from a study of cytotoxic CD8 clonotypes in ibrutinib-treated CLL (dated by TCRdb to about 2021). Some background on the complete study: In this cohort, 15 or so patients were treatment-naive and approximately ten were relapsed/refractory, while some 18 had unmutated IGHV. Patients were still on ibrutinib when every remission and progressive disease sample was collected. Longitudinal samples were obtainable from 26 of the 86 participants in the trial. Responses were partial in approximately 24 patients and complete in 2; after median about 63 months follow-up, some 14 stayed in remission and roughly twelve progressed. Cryopreserved peripheral blood mononuclear cells were obtained before treatment, at response, and at either sustained remission or disease progression. Response samples were taken after a median of roughly eleven months on treatment, ranging from about 6 to 40 months. An average of around 260,000 productive templates and 94,082 productive rearrangements was obtained per sample.

A MiSeq instrument was used for deep resolution sequencing, which targeted depths ranging from 1 in 1 million up to 1 in 200,000 T cells, with coverage averaging 10x for each clonotype. The immunoSEQ hsTCRB Kit was used to generate TCR beta libraries. The source study handled its data this way. ImmunoSEQ Data Assistant and ImmunoSEQ Analyzer were used for data analysis, and V, D and J genes were assigned according to IMGT definitions. Clonality, which ranges from 0 to 1, was calculated as one minus the normalized Shannon entropy of productive rearrangement frequencies. Public clonotype analysis was restricted to overrepresented clonotypes comprising at least 0.05% of each patient's repertoire. Repertoires from about a dozen age-matched healthy donors in immuneACCESS were used as clonality controls. Sourced from immuneACCESS, this table was stored by TCRdb with only in-frame sequences that have V and J called. A share of the clones is absent; for the studies checked, an unresolved V gene accounts for under half, and the remainder has no known explanation. V and J calls and clone size follow that table, whereas D and trimming were derived from the DNA. The sample has under 150,000 clones on record, around 84% of them singletons. The ten largest make up less than 8.5% of the sample.

Comments on this clone: This clone's antigen is unknown. No base quality values were provided; no much bigger clone lies one nucleotide off.

The CDR3 runs 13 residues from the cysteine to the phenylalanine. Of the read, only the CDR3 DNA is kept; its 39 bases are in frame from base 1. Compared with germline, V lacks 10 bases and J lacks 5 bases; bases without a gene match: 9. As encoded in the germline V gene, CDR1 is ENHRY while CDR2 is SYGVKD. For TCR beta library preparation, roughly 2.2 micrograms of genomic DNA were isolated from cryopreserved PBMCs. High-throughput TCR beta sequencing was performed on longitudinal blood samples from CLL patients receiving ibrutinib monotherapy. The patients were enrolled in a single-center, open-label phase 2 trial of ibrutinib monotherapy. Summary of the overall study and its limitations: At ibrutinib response clonality went up, during sustained remission it held steady, and at progression it dropped back toward baseline. Public clonotypes were rare and either shrank or stayed stable during treatment, and the rise in clonality at ibrutinib response reflected expansion of private clonotypes. Baseline clonality exceeded that of age-matched healthy donors and correlated strongly with circulating CD8+ T-cell counts. Sustained-remission and progressing patients did not have matched sampling times, and lymph node repertoires were not examined.

This clonotype was sampled from a human donor with chronic lymphocytic leukemia. This sample comprised PBMCs, obtained after 36 months of ibrutinib treatment. The V and J genes are TRBV10-3 and TRBJ1-2; 8 bases in the junction line up with TRBD1. The CDR3 reads CASTRQGWYGYTF. Here is the DNA: TGTGCCAGCACCCGACAGGGGTGGTATGGCTACACCTTC.